The source of this TCR beta chain is a study of T cell repertoires in cytomegalovirus infection. Trimming removed 5 bases from V and 1 base from J, with 20 bases in between. This CDR3 is built from 17 residues. The germline CDR1 and CDR2 sequences are LNHDA and SQIVND (reference sequence). This clonotype came up a few times. TCRdb independently ran MiXCR on the reads; one entry per CDR3 protein. The top ten hold around 12% of the sample, which has about 310,000 distinct CDR3 sequences, under 20% seen once. Sequenced sample: PBMCs. The TCR was taken from a human donor in good health (CMV status not recorded). Some clones in this sample may be carry-over from other donors' samples. The chain links TRBV19 to TRBJ1-2, with D possibly being TRBD1 (6 bases). CDR3 bases: TGTGCCAGTAGTCTGGGGGGCACCGACTACATTAACTATGGCTACACCTTC. It translates to CASSLGGTDYINYGYTF.